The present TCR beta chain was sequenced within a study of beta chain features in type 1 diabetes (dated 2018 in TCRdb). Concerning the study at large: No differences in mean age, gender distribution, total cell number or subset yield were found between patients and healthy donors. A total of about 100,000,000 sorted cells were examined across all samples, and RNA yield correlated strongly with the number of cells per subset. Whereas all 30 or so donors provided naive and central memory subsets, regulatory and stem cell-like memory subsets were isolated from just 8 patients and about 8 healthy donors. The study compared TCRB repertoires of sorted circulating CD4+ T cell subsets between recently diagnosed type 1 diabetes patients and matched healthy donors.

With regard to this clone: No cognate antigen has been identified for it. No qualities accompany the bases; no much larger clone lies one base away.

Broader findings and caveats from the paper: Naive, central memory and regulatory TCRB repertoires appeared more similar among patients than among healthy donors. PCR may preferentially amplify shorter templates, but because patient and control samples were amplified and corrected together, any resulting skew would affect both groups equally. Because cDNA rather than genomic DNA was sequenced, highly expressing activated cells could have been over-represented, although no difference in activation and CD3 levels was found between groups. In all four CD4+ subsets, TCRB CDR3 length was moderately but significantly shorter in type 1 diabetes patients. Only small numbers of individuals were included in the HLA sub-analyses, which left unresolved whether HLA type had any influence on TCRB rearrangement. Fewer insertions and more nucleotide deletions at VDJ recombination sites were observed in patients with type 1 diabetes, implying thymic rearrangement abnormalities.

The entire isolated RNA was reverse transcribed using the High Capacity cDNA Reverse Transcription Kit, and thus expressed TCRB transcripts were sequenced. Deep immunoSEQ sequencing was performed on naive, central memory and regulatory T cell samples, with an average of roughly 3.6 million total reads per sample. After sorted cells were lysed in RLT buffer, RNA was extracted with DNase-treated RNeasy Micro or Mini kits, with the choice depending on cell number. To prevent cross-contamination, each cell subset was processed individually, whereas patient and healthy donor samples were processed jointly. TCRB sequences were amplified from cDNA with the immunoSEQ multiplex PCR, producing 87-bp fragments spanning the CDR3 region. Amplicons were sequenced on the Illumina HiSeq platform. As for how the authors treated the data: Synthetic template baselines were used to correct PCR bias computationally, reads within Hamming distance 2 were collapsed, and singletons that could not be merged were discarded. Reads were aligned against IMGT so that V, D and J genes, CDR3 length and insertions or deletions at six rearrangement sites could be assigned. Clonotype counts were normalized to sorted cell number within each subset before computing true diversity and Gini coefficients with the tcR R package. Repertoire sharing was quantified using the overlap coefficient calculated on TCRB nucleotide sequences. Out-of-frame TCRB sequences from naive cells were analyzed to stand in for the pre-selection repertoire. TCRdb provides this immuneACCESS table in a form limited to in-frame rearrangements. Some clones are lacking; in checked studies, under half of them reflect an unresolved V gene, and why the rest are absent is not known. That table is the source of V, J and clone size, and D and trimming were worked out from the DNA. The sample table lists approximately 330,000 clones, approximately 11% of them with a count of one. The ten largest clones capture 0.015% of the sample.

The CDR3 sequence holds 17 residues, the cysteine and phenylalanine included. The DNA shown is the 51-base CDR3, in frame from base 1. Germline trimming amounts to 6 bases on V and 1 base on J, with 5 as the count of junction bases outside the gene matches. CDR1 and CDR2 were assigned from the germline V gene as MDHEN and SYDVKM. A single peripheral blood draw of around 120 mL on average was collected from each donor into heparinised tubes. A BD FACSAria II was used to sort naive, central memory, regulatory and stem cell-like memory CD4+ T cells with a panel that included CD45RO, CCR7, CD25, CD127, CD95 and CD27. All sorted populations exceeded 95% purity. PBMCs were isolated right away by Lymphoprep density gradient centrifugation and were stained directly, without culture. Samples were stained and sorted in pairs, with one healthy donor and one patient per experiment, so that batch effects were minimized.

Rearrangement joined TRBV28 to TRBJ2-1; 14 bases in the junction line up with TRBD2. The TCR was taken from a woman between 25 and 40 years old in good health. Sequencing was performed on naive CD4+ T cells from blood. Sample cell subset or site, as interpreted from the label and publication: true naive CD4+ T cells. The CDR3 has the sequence CASRGTSGSYSYNEQFF. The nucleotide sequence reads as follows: TGTGCCAGCAGGGGGACTAGCGGGAGTTATTCCTACAATGAGCAGTTCTTC. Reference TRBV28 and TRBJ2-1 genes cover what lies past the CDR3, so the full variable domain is DVKVTQSSRYLVKRTGEKVFLECVQDMDHENMFWYRQDPGLGLRLIYFSYDVKMKEKGDIPEGYSVSREKKERFSLILESASTNQTSMYLCASRGTSGSYSYNEQFFGPGTRLTVL.